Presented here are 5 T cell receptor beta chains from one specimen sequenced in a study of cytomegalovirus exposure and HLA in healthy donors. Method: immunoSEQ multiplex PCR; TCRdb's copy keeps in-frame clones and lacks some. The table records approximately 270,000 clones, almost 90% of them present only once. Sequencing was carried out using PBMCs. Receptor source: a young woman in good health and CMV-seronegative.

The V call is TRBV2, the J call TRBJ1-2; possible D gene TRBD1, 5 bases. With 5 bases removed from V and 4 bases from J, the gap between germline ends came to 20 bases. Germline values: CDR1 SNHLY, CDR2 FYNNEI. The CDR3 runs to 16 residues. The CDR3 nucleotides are TGTGCCAGCAGTTTCAGTTTTTACAGGAGGGTCTATGGCTACACCTTC. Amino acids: CASSFSFYRRVYGYTF.

The CDR3 coding sequence is TGCGCCAGCAGCCAAGTAACGGGCCGGGCTAGCGGGCACTTCGGGGAGACCCAGTACTTC. Translated: CASSQVTGRASGHFGETQYF. V usage is TRBV4-1 and J usage is TRBJ2-5, with 8 bases lining up with TRBD2. The germline V gene has CDR1 MGHRA and CDR2 YSYEKL. V dropped 1 base and J dropped 5; count of bases not matched to a gene: 21. The CDR3 contains 20 residues.

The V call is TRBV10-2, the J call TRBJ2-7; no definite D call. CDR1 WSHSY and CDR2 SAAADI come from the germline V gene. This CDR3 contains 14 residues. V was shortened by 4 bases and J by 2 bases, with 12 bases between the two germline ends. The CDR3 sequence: CASSAAAAAYEQYV. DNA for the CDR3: TGCGCCAGCAGTGCGGCGGCGGCCGCCTACGAGCAGTACGTC.

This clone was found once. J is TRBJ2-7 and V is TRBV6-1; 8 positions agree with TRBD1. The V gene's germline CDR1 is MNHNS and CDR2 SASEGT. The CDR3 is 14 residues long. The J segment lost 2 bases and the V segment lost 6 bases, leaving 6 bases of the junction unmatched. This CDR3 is CASRIRDRPYEQYF. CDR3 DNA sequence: TGTGCCAGCAGAATCCGGGACAGGCCCTACGAGCAGTACTTC.

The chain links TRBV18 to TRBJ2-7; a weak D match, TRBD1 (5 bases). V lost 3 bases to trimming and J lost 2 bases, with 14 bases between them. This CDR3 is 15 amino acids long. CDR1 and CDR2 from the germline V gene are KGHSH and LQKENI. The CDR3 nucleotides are TGTGCCAGCTCACCCGCCCTGACAGACCCCTACGAGCAGTACTTC. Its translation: CASSPALTDPYEQYF.